The 16 T cell receptor beta chains listed next were all sequenced from one sample in a study of human CD8 memory T cell subsets. Libraries targeted TCR beta using 5' RACE with UMIs. TCRdb re-called the 5' RACE reads; one entry per CDR3 protein, DNA not given. The specimen's table records a few thousand distinct CDR3 sequences. Sequencing was done on a sample of CD8+ effector memory T cells (TEM) sorted from PBMCs. The sample's subset: effector memory CD8 T cells, CCR7- CD45RO+ CD95+. Receptors were obtained from a human donor in good health.

The V and J genes are TRBV6-5 and TRBJ2-2; without DNA, the TCRdb call of TRBD2 cannot be checked. The CDR3 runs 17 residues. Germline V gives CDR1 MNHEY, CDR2 SVGAGI. CDR3 protein: CASSPPGLAGVTGELFF.

The chain has TRBV2 and TRBJ2-3; TCRdb proposes TRBD1, but this gene call is untestable without DNA. Per the germline V gene, CDR1 is SNHLY and CDR2 is FYNNEI. The CDR3 consists of 16 residues. The CDR3 reads CASSVGGGLNADTQYF.

By frequency, this clonotype registers medium-sized. The chain has TRBV4-3 and TRBJ2-1; absent DNA, TCRdb's TRBD2 call cannot be checked. The CDR3 sequence is 16 residues long. The germline V gene encodes CDR1 LGHNA and CDR2 YSLEER. The CDR3 here is CASSQFVSGSGQGQFF.

Its frequency marks this clonotype as medium-sized (0.01 to 0.1%). This rearrangement joins TRBV7-9 to TRBJ1-2; TCRdb reports TRBD1, a call that lacks DNA to check it against. The CDR3 length is 14 residues. From germline, CDR1 is SEHNR and CDR2 FQNEAQ (reference sequence). The CDR3 loop reads CASSPGQLTYGYTF.

The V gene is TRBV5-6, the J gene TRBJ2-1. The CDR3 loop spans 14 amino acids. The germline gives CDR1 SGHDT, CDR2 YYEEEE. CDR3 residues: CASSLLSSYNEQFF.

The chain employs TRBV10-3 and TRBJ2-3; TCRdb's D gene call, TRBD1, goes unchecked for lack of DNA. The length of the CDR3 is 15 residues. CDR1 is ENHRY and CDR2 is SYGVKD in the germline V gene. The CDR3 protein is CAISDYRGTTDTQYF.

The chain combines TRBV6-1 with TRBJ1-1; TCRdb selects TRBD1, and the lack of DNA leaves this call unchecked. The CDR3 is 13 residues long. Germline V CDR1 and CDR2: MNHNS, SASEGT. The CDR3: CASVGKGDTQAFF.

The chain employs TRBV19 and TRBJ1-1; TCRdb indicates TRBD1, and absent DNA this call remains unverified. Germline V gives CDR1 LNHDA, CDR2 SQIVND (reference sequence). The CDR3 consists of 13 residues. The CDR3 is CASRQGAYTEAFF.

The chain links TRBV19 to TRBJ1-1. This CDR3 is 13 amino acids long. Germline-derived CDR1 and CDR2 are LNHDA and SQIVND (reference sequence). CDR3 sequence: CASSQEMNTEAFF.

The chain has TRBV4-1 and TRBJ2-1; no DNA is available, so the TRBD2 call from TCRdb remains unchecked. The germline gives CDR1 MGHRA, CDR2 YSYEKL. This CDR3 region has 16 residues. The CDR3 region is CASSQGGLAGDNEQFF.

According to its frequency, this clonotype is medium-sized. The gene calls are TRBV20-1 and TRBJ2-7; there is no DNA to check the TCRdb D call of TRBD1. CDR3 length: 15 residues. From germline, CDR1 is DFQATT and CDR2 SNEGSKA (reference sequence). The CDR3 reads CSARDKQGAFDEQYF.

This chain uses TRBV27 with TRBJ1-2. There are 15 residues in the CDR3. Germline V gene data show CDR1 as MNHEY and CDR2 as SMNVEV (reference sequence). The CDR3 loop reads CASSLFRGMLDGYTF.

J is TRBJ2-3 and V is TRBV28; TCRdb proposes TRBD1, but this gene call is untestable without DNA. The CDR3 contains 15 residues. The V gene's germline CDR1 is MDHEN and CDR2 SYDVKM. CDR3 sequence: CASSLTRAGTDTQYF.

The chain combines TRBV19 with TRBJ2-4. This CDR3 comprises 14 residues. CDR1 and CDR2 from the germline V gene are LNHDA and SQIVND (reference sequence). This CDR3 is CASSRSGIENIQYF. Drawing the rest from reference TRBV19 and TRBJ2-4, the complete variable domain is DGGITQSPKYLFRKEGQNVTLSCEQNLNHDAMYWYRQDPGQGLRLIYYSQIVNDFQKGDIAEGYSVSREKKESFPLTVTSAQKNPTAFYLCASSRSGIENIQYFGAGTRLSVL.

The chain joins TRBV7-3 to TRBJ1-2; TCRdb's D call, TRBD1, is unchecked because there is no DNA. The germline V gene encodes CDR1 SGHTA and CDR2 FQGTGA. The CDR3 sequence is 17 residues long. CDR3 sequence reads: CASSPSPGPNPNYGYTF.

The chain joins TRBV7-9 to TRBJ2-1; the TCRdb call, TRBD2, lacks DNA for checking. CDR1 and CDR2 (germline): SEHNR, FQNEAQ (reference sequence). This CDR3 spans 16 amino acids. CDR3: CASRQLAGDGGNEQFF.